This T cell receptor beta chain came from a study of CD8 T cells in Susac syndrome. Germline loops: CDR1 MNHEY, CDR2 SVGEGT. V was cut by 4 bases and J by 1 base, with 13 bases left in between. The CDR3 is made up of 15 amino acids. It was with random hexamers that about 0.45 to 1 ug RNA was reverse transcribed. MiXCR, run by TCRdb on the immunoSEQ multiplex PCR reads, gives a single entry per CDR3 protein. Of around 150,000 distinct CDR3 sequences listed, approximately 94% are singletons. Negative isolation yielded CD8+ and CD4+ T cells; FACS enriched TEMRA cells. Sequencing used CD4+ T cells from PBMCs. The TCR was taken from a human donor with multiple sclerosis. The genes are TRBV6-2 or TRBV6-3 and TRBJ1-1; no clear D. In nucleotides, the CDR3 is TGTGCCAGCAGTTTCCGGACGTACCGGAACACTGAAGCTTTCTTT. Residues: CASSFRTYRNTEAFF.